This TCR beta chain appears in the sequencing data of a study of shared clonotypes between healthy human individuals (dated by TCRdb to 2019 to 2021). For the study in its entirety: A couple of women and a few men aged 18 to 49 years were included in the cohort. For each donor, CD4 naive and CD4 memory were each run on three plates, CD8 naive on two plates, and CD8 memory on one plate. To estimate repertoire size and how much clonotype sharing occurs between individuals, the study deeply sequenced the blood TCR repertoires of five healthy adults. To increase sequencing depth and limit assay-specific biases, TCR repertoire library preparation and sequencing were carried out by different laboratories using diverse techniques. Each donor's leukapheresis produced roughly between about 0.8 and 8.9 billion PBMCs.

Study-level results and caveats: Roughly 5% of naive CD4, 3% to 4% of naive CD8, roughly 2.4% of memory CD4, and 0.4% of memory CD8 clonotypes were shared across a few donors. Because the study included a small number of donors, the genetic and exposure-history diversity represented was limited. Clonotypes shared by all four sorted-subset donors showed higher generation probabilities than non-shared clonotypes. Based on pairwise subsampling, the degree of clonotype sharing among donors was expected to be affected by sequencing depth. Estimated clonotype richness was generally larger for naive than for memory subsets. Incomplete sequencing was indicated by rarefaction of sorted-subset datasets, despite the large sequencing depth. Only blood was sampled, and tissue TCR repertoires likely differ from those in blood.

TCR CDR3 regions were amplified from genomic DNA by multiplex PCR using the deep immunoSEQ assay. Extracted genomic DNA from each cell subset was distributed evenly across all wells of several immunoSEQ 96-well plates, and each plate was treated as a replicate. For sorted subsets, each replicate PCR was loaded with 200 ng genomic DNA, equivalent to 25,000 to 35,000 T cell genomes. Purified libraries were quantified with a Qubit 3.0 fluorometer, sized on a Bioanalyzer 2100, and re-quantified with the KAPA Library Quantification kit. Every immunoSEQ 96-well plate was sequenced on a dedicated single-read 150-cycle Illumina NextSeq 550 flow cell. In the original analysis: Because the immunoSEQ output included only junctional sequences and no quality scores, the filtering could not be the same as the filtering used for full-length reads. Sequences were annotated with PyIR, a Python wrapper for IgBLAST v1.9, and V/J genes and CDR3 were assigned using IMGT germline references. Reads were filtered out if the reads had weak V/J assignments (E-value above 1e-6), no CDR3, stop codons, out-of-frame junctions, or ambiguous translated residues. V3J clonotypes were defined by identical inferred V gene, J gene, and CDR3 amino acid sequence. To compute the percentage overlap between repertoires, the number of shared unique clonotypes was divided by the size of the smaller repertoire. RTK rarefaction, the Chao1 estimator, and Recon v2.1 estimates of unobserved clonotypes were used to assess repertoire richness. Generation probabilities were computed with OLGA for all TCRbeta clonotypes obtained by the gDNA method from four donors. TCRdb's version of the immuneACCESS table is confined to in-frame rearrangements and falls short of the full clone set. An unresolved V gene accounts for under half of the shortfall where checked; the remainder is of unknown origin. V and J calls and clone size are given by that table; D and trimming were obtained from the DNA. For this sample there are around 2.5 million clones; 93% appear just once. Together, the top ten hold 0.36% of the sample.

Donors were healthy HIV-negative adults with no recently reported acute infections or vaccinations. All donors were Caucasian adults living in Nashville, Tennessee, USA. CD4+ T cells were enriched by magnetic negative selection, after which naive cells were positively selected on CD45RA and the negative fraction was taken as the memory subset. Blood was collected by leukapheresis, and PBMCs were isolated by Ficoll-Histopaque density gradient centrifugation and then cryopreserved in liquid nitrogen vapor phase. Analytical flow cytometry was used to check the purity and quantity of every magnetically sorted T cell population. Genomic DNA was isolated from every sorted fraction and measured by UV absorbance on a Nanodrop 2000c. From a lookup of the germline V gene, CDR1 and CDR2 are SGHRS and YFSETQ. V lost 3 bases and J lost 5 bases, and the count of bases not matched to a germline gene is 8. Measured from the cysteine to the phenylalanine, the CDR3 is 15 residues long. Here the CDR3 DNA is all that survives: 45 bases in frame from base 1.

With regard to this clone: The antigen it recognizes is unknown. Qualities for individual bases were not recorded, and no much larger clone is one base off.

The rearranged chain carries TRBV5-1 and TRBJ1-1; 9 bases in between match TRBD1. The specimen sequenced was naive CD4+ T cells from PBMCs. This specimen's cell subset or site label, per the study, means: CD45RA+ positively selected. The source of this sequence is a man younger than 30 in good health. Some clones in this sample may be carry-over from other donors' samples. The CDR3 corresponds to CASSSMTGGFTEAFF. The DNA is TGCGCCAGCAGCTCTATGACAGGGGGATTTACTGAAGCTTTCTTT.